Sequencing of this T cell receptor (beta chain) was carried out in a study of response to subunit inactivated influenza vaccine. One entry per CDR3 protein results from TCRdb running MiXCR on the RT-PCR reads. The table has 500,000 to 600,000 distinct CDR3 sequences, around 8% seen once. Germline V gives CDR1 SGHTA, CDR2 FQGNSA. The CDR3 sequence is 15 residues long. The J segment lost 3 bases and the V segment lost 5 bases, leaving 7 bases of the junction unmatched. The starting material was PBMCs from blood, obtained 23 months after vaccination. This sequence originates from a man between 50 and 70 years old who received an inactivated influenza vaccine. V gene TRBV7-2 combines with J gene TRBJ2-7; 10 bases fit TRBD2. The CDR3 reads CASSTTSGKSYEQYF. Written as DNA, the CDR3 is TGTGCCAGCAGCACCACTAGCGGGAAAAGCTACGAGCAGTACTTC.